Below, 19 T cell receptor beta chains from the same sample are listed, as sequenced in a study of PD-L1 blockade in urothelial cancer. Time point noted: pretreatment peripheral blood. Sequenced by immunoSEQ multiplex PCR; TCRdb stores in-frame clones only, minus some. The sample shows around 79,000 clones, around four fifths of them seen only once. Specimen: PBMCs, collected around atezolizumab (anti-PD-L1) treatment. Receptor source: a man aged 35 to 55 with urothelial cancer.

This clone was detected only a few times. V is TRBV14 and J is TRBJ2-1; 9 bases are shared with TRBD2. J gave up 13 bases and V 4 bases, and 5 bases lay outside the gene matches. Germline V gene sequence: CDR1 SGHDN, CDR2 FVKESK. This CDR3 has 12 residues. In nucleotides, the CDR3 is TGTGCCAGCAGCCTTTCCGGGACTAGCCAGTTCTTC. Protein product: CASSLSGTSQFF.

The chain employs TRBV7-6 and TRBJ1-5, with D tentatively TRBD1 (5 bases). CDR3 length: 13 residues. The germline V gene encodes CDR1 SGHVS and CDR2 FNYEAQ. V lost 1 base, J lost 6 bases, and 7 bases lay in between. The CDR3 nucleotides read TGTGCCAGCAGCTTAGGGGGGGGTCAGCCCCAGCATTTT. It codes for CASSLGGGQPQHF. The whole variable domain, filled in from reference TRBV7-6 and TRBJ1-5, reads GAGVSQSPRYKVTKRGQDVALRCDPISGHVSLYWYRQALGQGPEFLTYFNYEAQQDKSGLPNDRFSAERPEGSISTLTIQRTEQRDSAMYRCASSLGGGQPQHFGDGTRLSIL.

V and J are TRBV18 and TRBJ1-2; D gene unclear. The germline V gene encodes CDR1 KGHSH and CDR2 LQKENI. V lost 3 bases, J lost 3 bases, and 8 bases lay in between. The CDR3 consists of 13 residues. CDR3 nucleotide sequence: TGTGCCAGCTCACCCGACAAGGACTATGGCTACACCTTC. Its translation is CASSPDKDYGYTF.

The chain carries TRBV2 and TRBJ1-5; a weak D match, TRBD1 (6 bases). V lost 3 bases and J lost 6, with 12 bases in between. CDR3 length: 14 residues. Per the germline V gene, CDR1 is SNHLY and CDR2 is FYNNEI. CDR3 bases: TGTGCCAGCAGTGACAGGGGAGGGGCTCAGCCCCAGCATTTT. Its translation is CASSDRGGAQPQHF.

The V gene is TRBV7-3, the J gene TRBJ2-1, with TRBD2 matching 8 bases. Losses at the gene ends were 3 bases for V and 4 bases for J; bases not matched to a gene: 5. CDR1 and CDR2 (germline): SGHTA, FQGTGA. This CDR3 spans 15 amino acids. CDR3 amino acids: CASSLTSVIYNEQFF. The CDR3 DNA reads TGTGCCAGCAGCTTGACTAGCGTCATATACAATGAGCAGTTCTTC. The whole variable domain, remainder taken from reference TRBV7-3 and TRBJ2-1, is GAGVSQTPSNKVTEKGKYVELRCDPISGHTALYWYRQSLGQGPEFLIYFQGTGAADDSGLPNDRFFAVRPEGSVSTLKIQRTERGDSAVYLCASSLTSVIYNEQFFGPGTRLTVL.

The chain has TRBV7-9 and TRBJ2-5; the match to TRBD2 covers 13 bases. This CDR3 region has 15 residues. Germline V lookup: CDR1 SEHNR, CDR2 FQNEAQ (reference sequence). With 6 bases clipped from V and 4 bases from J, the junction kept 5 bases outside the gene matches. The CDR3 loop reads CASSRLAGGLETQYF. CDR3 nucleotides: TGTGCCAGCAGTCGACTAGCGGGAGGATTAGAGACCCAGTACTTC.

The V call is TRBV27, the J call TRBJ1-2; TRBD1 matches at 7 bases. With V trimmed by 4 bases and J by 5 bases, 7 bases remained unmatched. Germline lookup yields CDR1 MNHEY and CDR2 SMNVEV (reference sequence). There are 14 residues in the CDR3. The CDR3: CASSSGTVTYGYTF. The CDR3 DNA follows: TGTGCCAGCAGTTCCGGGACAGTGACTTATGGCTACACCTTC.

The chain has TRBV5-5 and TRBJ2-7; D is perhaps TRBD2 (6 bases). This CDR3 spans 14 amino acids. The germline V gene encodes CDR1 SGHKS and CDR2 YYEKEE (reference sequence). Trimming shortened V by 1 base and J by 6 bases, and 14 bases separated the two germline ends. The CDR3 DNA reads as TGTGCCAGCAGCTTGCAGGGAGCGGGTGGCGAGCAGTACTTC. Its translation: CASSLQGAGGEQYF.

The CDR3 DNA is TGTGCCTGGAACAGGGGTGAAGATACGCAGTATTTT. Residues: CAWNRGEDTQYF. The chain is built from TRBV30 and TRBJ2-3, with 7 positions matching TRBD1. V gave up 4 bases and J gave up 5 bases; unmatched junction bases: 3. CDR3 length: 12 residues. Germline V CDR1 and CDR2: GTSNPN, SVGIG (reference sequence).

The rearrangement uses TRBV29-1 and TRBJ2-1; 7 nucleotides match TRBD2. CDR1 is SQVTM, CDR2 ANQGSEA, per germline. V was clipped by 7 bases and J by 6 bases; unmatched bases: 6. The length of the CDR3 is 12 residues. The CDR3 region has the DNA TGCAGCGCCAGACCTAGCGGCAATGAGCAGTTCTTC. Protein sequence: CSARPSGNEQFF.

This sequence joins TRBV7-9 and TRBJ2-6, with 7 bases that match TRBD2. The CDR3 is made up of 18 amino acids. Trimming at V came to 3 bases and at J to 3 bases, leaving 11 bases not matched to a gene. Germline CDR1 SEHNR, CDR2 FQNEAQ (reference sequence). The CDR3 loop is CASSFPGTTASGANVLTF. CDR3 in DNA: TGTGCCAGCAGCTTTCCCGGGACTACAGCTAGTGGGGCCAACGTCCTGACTTTC.

The chain links TRBV4-1 to TRBJ2-7; 7 positions agree with TRBD2. Germline loops: CDR1 MGHRA, CDR2 YSYEKL. The CDR3 consists of 15 residues. The V and J ends lost 6 bases and 0 bases, in that order; junction bases with no gene match: 8. The DNA of the CDR3 is TGCGCCAGCAGACGATCCGGGACTACCTCCTACGAGCAGTACTTC. Its translation: CASRRSGTTSYEQYF.

In DNA form, the CDR3 reads TGTGCCAGCAGGAGATCGGGACAGATTTATGGCTACACCTTC. It yields the protein CASRRSGQIYGYTF. This chain uses TRBV6-5 with TRBJ1-2, with 7 bases matching TRBD1. This CDR3 has 14 amino acids. CDR1 is MNHEY and CDR2 is SVGAGI in the germline V gene. After removal of 6 bases from V and 5 bases from J, the junction contained 9 bases not matched to a gene.

J is TRBJ2-4 and V is TRBV29-1; 15 bases are shared with TRBD2. The CDR3 totals 15 residues. V lost 4 bases and J lost 7; bases outside the gene matches: 5. Per germline, CDR1 SQVTM and CDR2 ANQGSEA. CDR3 loop: CSVVGLAGGRNIQYF. The CDR3, as DNA: TGCAGCGTTGTCGGACTAGCGGGAGGGAGGAACATTCAGTACTTC.

The chain carries TRBV28 and TRBJ1-1; no firm D call. There are 13 residues in the CDR3. Trimming pared 5 bases from V and 0 bases from J, leaving 7 bases between. Germline CDR1 MDHEN, CDR2 SYDVKM. CDR3 DNA sequence: TGTGCCAGCAGTCCTACGGTGAACACTGAAGCTTTCTTT. It codes for CASSPTVNTEAFF.

The chain recombines TRBV19 with TRBJ2-1, with 8 bases matching TRBD2. Looked up from germline, CDR1 is LNHDA and CDR2 is SQIVND (reference sequence). J lost 5 bases, V lost 6 bases, and 3 bases had no gene match. This CDR3 contains 13 residues. The CDR3 DNA reads TGTGCCAGTAGGAGCGGGAGTAACAATGAGCAGTTCTTC. It codes for CASRSGSNNEQFF.

The chain couples TRBV27 to TRBJ1-2; 8 nucleotides match TRBD1. CDR1 MNHEY and CDR2 SMNVEV come from the germline V gene (reference sequence). The CDR3 length is 13 residues. J lost 9 bases, V lost 6 bases, and 9 bases had no gene match. The CDR3 spells CASSSGQGVRYTF. The CDR3 nucleotides read TGTGCCAGCAGCTCCGGACAGGGAGTACGCTACACCTTC.

The chain recombines TRBV20-1 with TRBJ2-5; no reliable D call. The germline V and J ends were trimmed by 6 bases and 5 bases, with 10 bases remaining between them. Germline CDR1 and CDR2: DFQATT and SNEGSKA (reference sequence). The CDR3 is 11 residues long. The DNA for the CDR3 is TGCAGTGCCGATCCGGTTGAGACCCAGTACTTC. Translated: CSADPVETQYF.

The CDR3 region is CASSYGQGIGYTF. The DNA for the CDR3 is TGTGCCAGCAGTTACGGGCAGGGGATCGGCTACACCTTC. The chain links TRBV6-5 to TRBJ1-2; TRBD1 is a possible D gene (6 bases). From germline, CDR1 is MNHEY and CDR2 SVGAGI. With 2 bases removed from V and 8 bases from J, the gap between germline ends came to 12 bases. The CDR3 has 13 residues.